One and the same sample provided the 5 T cell receptor beta chains below, sequenced in a study of post-analysis software for immune sequencing data. These receptors have no known antigen. TCR beta cDNA libraries had unique molecular identifiers. TCRdb used MiXCR to reprocess the PCR reads, holding one entry per CDR3 protein. Among 400,000 to 500,000 distinct CDR3 sequences, approximately 42% were seen once, and the ten largest hold around 8%. Study observations and caveats: Higher frequency in patients than in controls was seen for roughly five TRBV segments, with TRBV5-6, TRBV5-1 and TRBV20-1 among them.

The sequenced sample consisted of blood. The receptors here all came from a girl aged 2-15 years with multiple sclerosis.

The chain is built from TRBV12-3 or TRBV12-4 and TRBJ2-5; D not certain. V lost 6 bases, J lost 0 bases, and 11 bases lay in between. The CDR3 totals 14 residues. Here the CDR3 reads CASRIYQYQETQYF. The CDR3 DNA sequence: TGTGCCAGCAGAATCTATCAGTACCAAGAGACCCAGTACTTC.

The J gene is TRBJ1-2, the V gene TRBV6-5, with D perhaps matching TRBD1 (6 bases). CDR1 and CDR2 from the germline V gene are MNHEY and SVGAGI. Trimming removed 5 bases at V and 4 bases at J, with 20 bases between. This CDR3 spans 16 amino acids. In DNA form, the CDR3 reads TGTGCCAGCAGTCCGGTAGTGGGACACCGACCCTATGGCTACACCTTC. It translates to CASSPVVGHRPYGYTF.

This clonotype was found a few times. V gene TRBV5-1 combines with J gene TRBJ2-7, with 9 bases identical to TRBD1. The CDR3 is 16 residues long. Germline CDR1 and CDR2: SGHRS and YFSETQ. With V trimmed by 10 bases and J by 3 bases, 17 bases remained unmatched. The CDR3 region has the DNA TGCGCCGGGAAGCGGATCCGGGACAGGGCCGTCTACGAGCAGTACTTC. As protein: CAGKRIRDRAVYEQYF. The full variable domain, rest sourced from reference TRBV5-1 and TRBJ2-7, is KAGVTQTPRYLIKTRGQQVTLSCSPISGHRSVSWYQQTPGQGLQFLFEYFSETQRNKGNFPGRFSGRQFSNSRSEMNVSTLELGDSALYLCAGKRIRDRAVYEQYFGPGTRLTVT.

This chain connects TRBV29-1 to TRBJ2-3; 12 bases are shared with TRBD2. V shed 0 bases, J shed 8 bases, and the junction held 9 bases outside the gene matches. Germline V gene data show CDR1 as SQVTM and CDR2 as ANQGSEA. The CDR3 has 16 amino acids. Written as DNA, the CDR3 is TGCAGCGTTGAAGATCGACTAGCGGGAGTGGTCGTTACGCAGTATTTT. This codes for CSVEDRLAGVVVTQYF.

The chain links TRBV27 to TRBJ1-2, with D uncertain. The CDR3 has 15 amino acids. V shed 3 bases and J shed 3 bases, with 14 bases lying between them. Germline V gives CDR1 MNHEY, CDR2 SMNVEV (reference sequence). The DNA for the CDR3 is TGTGCCAGCAGTTTTAGTCCTATCCCAGACTATGGCTACACCTTC. Encoded protein: CASSFSPIPDYGYTF.